The 27 T cell receptor beta chains below were found in one sample sequenced in a study of shared clonotypes between healthy human individuals. The assay was immunoSEQ multiplex PCR, and TCRdb's table has in-frame clones only and misses some. The sample shows more than 2 million clones, around 93% of them seen only once. Naive CD8 cells lacked CD45RO and underwent positive selection for CCR7, leaving out terminally differentiated effector memory CD45RA+ cells. The sample was naive CD8+ T cells from PBMCs. Receptor source: a man aged 18 to 30 in good health. Some clones in this sample may be carry-over from other donors' samples.

The chain employs TRBV9 and TRBJ1-1; D remains unclear. V was pared by 0 bases and J by 6 bases, with 12 bases between. Germline CDR1 reads SGDLS; CDR2 reads YYNGEE. The length of the CDR3 is 14 residues. CDR3 sequence: CASSVVRAFPEAFF. DNA of the CDR3: TGTGCCAGCAGCGTAGTCCGGGCGTTCCCTGAAGCTTTCTTT.

The V call is TRBV12-5, the J call TRBJ2-5; 7 bases are a match to TRBD1. Germline V gene sequence: CDR1 LGHNT, CDR2 FRNRAP. The CDR3 totals 17 residues. V gave up 1 base and J gave up 5 bases; unmatched junction bases: 13. The CDR3 region has the DNA TGTGCTAGTGGTTTGGACCGGGACAGCGAGCTCGGGGAGACCCAGTACTTC. As protein: CASGLDRDSELGETQYF.

This clone came up once. The chain employs TRBV27 and TRBJ2-2; D unresolved. CDR1 is MNHEY and CDR2 is SMNVEV in the germline V gene (reference sequence). V gave up 6 bases and J gave up 5 bases, with 16 bases separating them. CDR3 length: 15 amino acids. For the CDR3, the DNA is TGTGCCAGCAGCCCATCTGGAGAAGGGACCGGGGAGCTGTTTTTT. This codes for CASSPSGEGTGELFF.

This chain links TRBV10-3 with TRBJ1-3, with D perhaps matching TRBD1 (5 bases). In germline, CDR1 is ENHRY, CDR2 SYGVKD. This CDR3 contains 12 residues. Trimming shortened V by 10 bases and J by 4 bases, and 11 bases separated the two germline ends. CDR3: CATRDAGNTIYF. The CDR3 bases are TGTGCCACCCGGGACGCGGGAAACACCATATATTTT.

The genes are TRBV25-1 and TRBJ2-1; TRBD1 matches 10 bases. The CDR3 loop spans 14 amino acids. CDR1 is MGHDK and CDR2 is SYGVNS in the germline V gene. V lost 1 base and J lost 12; bases outside the gene matches: 6. CDR3: CASSESRQGAWQFF. CDR3 nucleotide sequence: TGTGCCAGCAGTGAATCCCGACAGGGGGCTTGGCAGTTCTTC.

The CDR3 DNA reads as TGTGCCAGCAATTTTCCCGGGACACGGACTAGCGGGAACACCGGGGAGCTGTTTTTT. Its protein is CASNFPGTRTSGNTGELFF. V usage is TRBV28 and J usage is TRBJ2-2; TRBD2 matches 10 bases. V was pared by 7 bases and J by 1 base, with 15 bases of the junction left unmatched. The CDR3 is 19 amino acids. CDR1 is MDHEN, CDR2 SYDVKM, per germline. Looking up the rest from reference TRBV28 and TRBJ2-2 gives the full variable domain: DVKVTQSSRYLVKRTGEKVFLECVQDMDHENMFWYRQDPGLGLRLIYFSYDVKMKEKGDIPEGYSVSREKKERFSLILESASTNQTSMYLCASNFPGTRTSGNTGELFFGEGSRLTVL.

The CDR3 loop reads CTSSQALTRADGEYEQYF. CDR3 in DNA: TGCACCAGCAGCCAAGCGTTGACTAGAGCTGACGGAGAGTACGAGCAGTACTTC. The chain links TRBV1 to TRBJ2-7; the tabulated D call, TRBD2, remains unverified against the DNA. TRBV1 is a recognized pseudogene. This CDR3 spans 18 amino acids.

This chain connects TRBV7-9 to TRBJ1-3; D is unresolved. CDR1 is SEHNR, CDR2 FQNEAQ, per germline (reference sequence). This CDR3 contains 17 residues. The V gene lost 1 base and the J gene lost 1 base, with 14 bases spanning the gap. DNA of the CDR3: TGTGCCAGCAGCTTAGTAGCGAGACTAAGGTCTGGAAACACCATATATTTT. As protein: CASSLVARLRSGNTIYF.

This sequence joins TRBV9 and TRBJ2-5; 8 bases fit TRBD2. The CDR3 is made up of 14 amino acids. CDR1 and CDR2 (germline): SGDLS, YYNGEE. V gave up 3 bases and J gave up 5 bases; unmatched junction bases: 6. The CDR3 nucleotides read TGTGCCAGCAGCGGGAGCGGGGGCAGTGAGACCCAGTACTTC. Translation gives CASSGSGGSETQYF.

This chain joins TRBV5-4 and TRBJ2-1, with no clear D. Germline V gives CDR1 SGHNT, CDR2 YYREEE (reference sequence). Trimming stripped 5 bases from V and 6 bases from J, with 15 bases between. The CDR3 sequence is 14 residues long. CDR3 region: CASSSHGPSNEQFF. In DNA, the CDR3 is TGTGCCAGCAGTTCGCACGGTCCGAGCAATGAGCAGTTCTTC.

The rearrangement joins TRBV25-1 to TRBJ2-4, with 7 bases identical to TRBD1. J lost 7 bases, V lost 8 bases, and 14 bases had no gene match. Germline V CDR1 and CDR2: MGHDK, SYGVNS. The CDR3 contains 15 residues. As DNA, the CDR3 is TGTGCCAGCTCGGGACGAGGGGGCCCGGGGAACATTCAGTACTTC. Its translation: CASSGRGGPGNIQYF.

The chain couples TRBV12-1 to TRBJ2-2. TRBV12-1 is noted as a pseudogene. The CDR3 extends over 16 amino acids. The CDR3 loop is CASSFPIHRGAGELFF. DNA for the CDR3: TGTGCCAGCAGCTTCCCTATACATAGGGGGGCCGGGGAGCTGTTTTTT.

The rearrangement joins TRBV20-1 to TRBJ2-7, with D possibly matching TRBD1 (6 bases). The CDR3 spans 11 residues. In germline, CDR1 is DFQATT, CDR2 SNEGSKA (reference sequence). V lost 6 bases and J 6 bases, leaving 12 bases between the germline ends. The chain's CDR3 is CSASWGREQYF. The CDR3 DNA sequence: TGCAGTGCAAGCTGGGGGCGCGAGCAGTACTTC.

The chain has TRBV29-1 and TRBJ1-4, with TRBD1 identical over 7 bases. V dropped 8 bases and J dropped 5; count of bases not matched to a gene: 17. CDR3 length equals 16 residues. The germline CDR1 and CDR2 sequences are SQVTM and ANQGSEA. The CDR3 coding sequence is TGCAGCACCCAGGGGGGGGAGTTCTTGGGAAATGAAAAACTGTTTTTT. Translating gives CSTQGGEFLGNEKLFF.

V and J are TRBV28 and TRBJ2-7, with unresolved D. Germline CDR1 and CDR2: MDHEN and SYDVKM. The V end was cut by 6 bases, the J end by 3 bases, with 18 bases between. This CDR3 has 15 residues. This CDR3 is CASSQDGVAVYEQYF. In DNA form, the CDR3 reads TGTGCCAGCAGCCAGGATGGAGTAGCCGTCTACGAGCAGTACTTC.

The V gene is TRBV28, the J gene TRBJ1-2; 8 bases are shared with TRBD1. The CDR3 is 16 residues long. The J segment lost 1 base and the V segment lost 3 bases, leaving 7 bases of the junction unmatched. Germline CDR1 reads MDHEN; CDR2 reads SYDVKM. In nucleotides, the CDR3 is TGTGCCAGCAGTTTTACGGACAGGGAGAATAACTATGGCTACACCTTC. This encodes CASSFTDRENNYGYTF.

Written as DNA, the CDR3 is TGTGCCAGCAGCTTCGACCTTGACACTGAAGCTTTCTTT. Translating gives CASSFDLDTEAFF. This chain uses TRBV7-2 with TRBJ1-1, with D uncertain. Germline V gene sequence: CDR1 SGHTA, CDR2 FQGNSA. The V end lost 3 bases, the J end lost 3 bases, and 8 bases lay between the germline ends. The CDR3 has 13 amino acids.

The V gene is TRBV6-5, the J gene TRBJ2-7; TRBD2 is a possible D gene (6 bases). Germline assignment: CDR1 MNHEY and CDR2 SVGAGI. Trimming cost V 4 bases and J 1 base, with 11 bases left between them. This CDR3 comprises 14 residues. The CDR3 protein is CASSWGVSSYEQYF. The CDR3 nucleotides read TGTGCCAGCAGTTGGGGGGTCAGTTCCTACGAGCAGTACTTC.

This rearrangement joins TRBV9 to TRBJ2-2; D may be TRBD2 (6 bases). V shed 3 bases and J shed 1 base, with 13 bases lying between them. Germline CDR1 SGDLS, CDR2 YYNGEE. The CDR3 is 16 residues long. The CDR3 nucleotides are TGTGCCAGCAGCGCCCCCGGCGGGATGAACACCGGGGAGCTGTTTTTT. It codes for CASSAPGGMNTGELFF. Based on the CDR3 plus reference TRBV9 and TRBJ2-2, the full variable domain is DSGVTQTPKHLITATGQRVTLRCSPRSGDLSVYWYQQSLDQGLQFLIQYYNGEERAKGNILERFSAQQFPDLHSELNLSSLELGDSALYFCASSAPGGMNTGELFFGEGSRLTVL.

This clone is a singleton in its sample. This chain joins TRBV7-2 and TRBJ2-1; TRBD2 matches 9 bases. Germline CDR1 SGHTA, CDR2 FQGNSA. The junction had 8 bases not matched to a gene; V was cut back by 5 bases and J by 6 bases. This CDR3 contains 15 residues. The CDR3 DNA reads TGTGCCAGCAGCCCGGGGGCGGGAGGGCTCAATGAGCAGTTCTTC. It is translated as CASSPGAGGLNEQFF.

This chain joins TRBV11-1 and TRBJ2-5; D is ambiguous. The J call is uncertain, as TRBJ2-7 better fits the DNA end. This CDR3 has 12 residues. Germline V CDR1 and CDR2: SGHAT, FQDESV (reference sequence). DNA for the CDR3: TGTGCCAGCAGCTTATCAGCCTACGAGCAGTACTTC. Its translation is CASSLSAYEQYF.

This rearrangement joins TRBV28 to TRBJ2-3; 7 nucleotides agree with TRBD2. Germline-derived CDR1 and CDR2 are MDHEN and SYDVKM. With 7 bases clipped from V and 4 bases from J, the junction kept 14 bases outside the gene matches. This CDR3 is 16 amino acids long. The CDR3 reads CASTSREAGAADTQYF. As DNA, the CDR3 is TGTGCCAGCACCTCGAGGGAGGCGGGAGCGGCAGATACGCAGTATTTT.

V is TRBV4-3 and J is TRBJ2-7; TRBD1 might be the D (6 bases). From germline, CDR1 is LGHNA and CDR2 YSLEER. CDR3 length equals 15 residues. V was cut by 7 bases and J by 6 bases, with 22 bases left in between. The DNA of the CDR3 is TGCGCCAGCACGCCAAGTACAGGGTCTTACCTCGAGCAGTACTTC. As protein: CASTPSTGSYLEQYF.

The V call is TRBV7-2, the J call TRBJ2-1, with D unresolved. Between the trimmed V and J ends, which lost 5 bases and 7 bases, there was a span of 18 bases. The CDR3 is 15 amino acids. Germline V gives CDR1 SGHTA, CDR2 FQGNSA. Here the CDR3 reads CASSPYWHFLNEQFF. CDR3 sequence (DNA): TGTGCCAGCAGCCCCTACTGGCACTTCTTAAATGAGCAGTTCTTC.

The chain carries TRBV7-8 and TRBJ2-3; TRBD2 matches at 7 bases. V gave up 0 bases and J gave up 2 bases; unmatched junction bases: 11. The germline CDR1 and CDR2 sequences are SGHVS and FQNEAQ. The CDR3 extends over 18 amino acids. CDR3 coding DNA: TGTGCCAGCAGCTTAGCGGGAGGGCCCCTACCCTTCACAGATACGCAGTATTTT. Protein: CASSLAGGPLPFTDTQYF.

The chain links TRBV28 to TRBJ1-5, with D possibly TRBD1 on 6 matching bases. CDR3 length: 14 residues. The V gene's germline CDR1 is MDHEN and CDR2 SYDVKM. V lost 5 bases and J lost 9, with 17 bases in between. CDR3 region: CASSPTTGSGPQHF. In DNA, the CDR3 is TGTGCCAGCAGTCCAACAACAGGGTCAGGGCCCCAGCATTTT.

The rearrangement joins TRBV11-2 to TRBJ2-5; TRBD2 aligns across 13 bases. CDR3 length: 17 amino acids. CDR1 and CDR2 from the germline V gene are SGHAT and FQNNGV. J lost 2 bases, V lost 4 bases, and 7 bases had no gene match. CDR3 loop: CASSSRRTSGRQETQYF. CDR3 coding DNA: TGTGCCAGCAGCTCCCGCCGGACTAGCGGGAGACAAGAGACCCAGTACTTC.